The 32 T cell receptor beta chains listed next were all sequenced from one sample in a study of blood T cell repertoires in COVID-19. Method: immunoSEQ multiplex PCR; TCRdb's copy keeps in-frame clones and lacks some. The repertoire consists of fewer than 130,000 clones, with 76% occurring once and the leading ten covering 3.8%. The sample was peripheral blood. These receptors all stem from a woman of 80 years or more with acute or convalescent COVID-19.

The V call is TRBV7-9, the J call TRBJ1-6; no reliable D call. This CDR3 has 14 residues. V was clipped by 5 bases and J by 5 bases, with 10 bases between them. Germline values: CDR1 SEHNR, CDR2 FQNEAQ (reference sequence). DNA of the CDR3: TGTGCCAGCAGCGCGGACTGGGATAATTCACCCCTCCACTTT. Its protein product is CASSADWDNSPLHF.

In this sample, this clone turned up a few times. The chain links TRBV24-1 to TRBJ2-2; no firm D call. The CDR3 runs to 14 residues. CDR1 and CDR2 (germline): KGHDR, SFDVKD. The V and J ends lost 6 bases and 0 bases respectively, with 7 bases between them. The DNA for the CDR3 is TGTGCCACCAGTCACAGATCGAACACCGGGGAGCTGTTTTTT. It specifies CATSHRSNTGELFF.

This chain links TRBV28 with TRBJ1-2, with D perhaps TRBD1 (6 bases). CDR1 and CDR2 from the germline V gene are MDHEN and SYDVKM. Trimming left V 3 bases short and J 4 bases short, with 24 bases between. This CDR3 has 18 amino acids. The CDR3 spells CASSFLGTQGSLVYGYTF. The CDR3 nucleotides read TGTGCCAGCAGTTTCTTAGGGACACAGGGTTCTTTGGTCTATGGCTACACCTTC.

The chain employs TRBV7-2 and TRBJ2-1; 10 bases are a match to TRBD2. This CDR3 region has 15 residues. Germline V gene lookup returns CDR1 SGHTA and CDR2 FQGNSA. V was clipped by 5 bases and J by 7 bases; unmatched bases: 8. The CDR3 protein is CASSMTGTSENEQFF. In DNA, the CDR3 is TGTGCCAGCAGCATGACCGGGACTAGCGAGAATGAGCAGTTCTTC.

The DNA for the CDR3 is TGTGCCATCAATAGCGGGGATTACAATGAGCAGTTCTTC. Translated: CAINSGDYNEQFF. This chain links TRBV10-3 with TRBJ2-1; 8 bases match TRBD2. Germline values: CDR1 ENHRY, CDR2 SYGVKD. This CDR3 spans 13 amino acids. Trimming removed 7 bases from V and 4 bases from J; junction bases left unmatched: 3.

With regard to this clone: The same CDR3 can be traced to other DNA sequences in this sample. The gene calls are TRBV10-3 and TRBJ2-7; the D gene is possibly TRBD2 (6 bases). This CDR3 comprises 14 residues. V gave up 5 bases and J gave up 2 bases, with 13 bases separating them. Germline CDR1 ENHRY, CDR2 SYGVKD. CDR3 sequence (DNA): TGTGCCATCAGTTCCGGGACTGTGACCTACGAGCAGTACTTC. Its protein product is CAISSGTVTYEQYF.

V gene TRBV7-2 combines with J gene TRBJ1-5; tentatively, D is TRBD1 (6 bases). V lost 5 bases, J lost 3 bases, and 17 bases lay in between. CDR1 is SGHTA, CDR2 FQGNSA, per germline. The CDR3 has 16 residues. CDR3 sequence: CASSRGGGGYNQPQHF. For the CDR3, the DNA is TGTGCCAGCAGCCGTGGAGGGGGAGGGTACAATCAGCCCCAGCATTTT.

This chain joins TRBV27 and TRBJ2-2, with 9 bases aligning to TRBD2. Germline loops: CDR1 MNHEY, CDR2 SMNVEV (reference sequence). The V gene end was trimmed by 6 bases and the J gene end by 0 bases; junction bases not matched to a gene: 14. This CDR3 comprises 19 residues. The CDR3 protein is CASRPFPFSSGTNTGELFF. The CDR3 DNA reads TGTGCCAGCAGGCCCTTCCCCTTCTCTAGCGGGACGAACACCGGGGAGCTGTTTTTT.

The chain employs TRBV19 and TRBJ2-7, with D tentatively TRBD1 (5 bases). With 5 bases removed from V and 3 bases from J, the gap between germline ends came to 14 bases. CDR3 length: 14 amino acids. CDR1 and CDR2 from the germline V gene are LNHDA and SQIVND (reference sequence). The CDR3 DNA follows: TGTGCCAGTAGTTACGCCACAGGAGACTACGAGCAGTACTTC. Its protein is CASSYATGDYEQYF.

The genes are TRBV7-8 and TRBJ2-5, with 10 bases aligning to TRBD2. Germline loops: CDR1 SGHVS, CDR2 FQNEAQ. This CDR3 spans 16 amino acids. V shed 5 bases, J shed 4 bases, and the junction held 10 bases outside the gene matches. This CDR3 is CASSPRVSGGGETQYF. The CDR3, as DNA: TGTGCCAGCAGCCCCCGGGTCAGCGGGGGGGGAGAGACCCAGTACTTC. The full variable domain, with the rest looked up from reference TRBV7-8 and TRBJ2-5, is GAGVSQSPRYKVAKRGQDVALRCDPISGHVSLFWYQQALGQGPEFLTYFQNEAQLDKSGLPSDRFFAERPEGSVSTLKIQRTQQEDSAVYLCASSPRVSGGGETQYFGPGTRLLVL.

V and J are TRBV7-6 and TRBJ2-1, with 9 bases aligning to TRBD1. The V gene's germline CDR1 is SGHVS and CDR2 FNYEAQ. J gave up 0 bases and V 5 bases, and 8 bases lay outside the gene matches. The CDR3 covers 17 residues. The CDR3 reads CASSGQGPSSSYNEQFF. CDR3 sequence (DNA): TGTGCCAGCAGCGGACAGGGGCCCTCGAGCTCCTACAATGAGCAGTTCTTC.

The chain couples TRBV5-1 to TRBJ2-5; D may be TRBD1 (6 bases). In germline, CDR1 is SGHRS, CDR2 YFSETQ. The CDR3 extends over 14 amino acids. V shed 0 bases and J shed 4 bases, with 10 bases lying between them. CDR3 residues: CASSLGDTVETQYF. CDR3 nucleotides: TGCGCCAGCAGCTTGGGGGACACCGTAGAGACCCAGTACTTC.

V is TRBV30 and J is TRBJ2-1; D possibly corresponds to TRBD2 (6 bases). Germline V lookup: CDR1 GTSNPN, CDR2 SVGIG (reference sequence). V lost 3 bases and J lost 5, with 14 bases in between. The CDR3 is 14 amino acids. CDR3 amino acids: CAWSPLGLHNEQFF. The CDR3, as DNA: TGTGCCTGGAGCCCGCTGGGACTTCACAATGAGCAGTTCTTC. Variable domain in full (rest from reference TRBV30 and TRBJ2-1): SQTIHQWPATLVQPVGSPLSLECTVEGTSNPNLYWYRQAAGRGLQLLFYSVGIGQISSEVPQNLSASRPQDRQFILSSKKLLLSDSGFYLCAWSPLGLHNEQFFGPGTRLTVL.

The rearrangement joins TRBV6-1 to TRBJ2-5; 9 nucleotides agree with TRBD1. The germline CDR1 and CDR2 sequences are MNHNS and SASEGT. V trimming: 10 bases; J trimming: 5 bases; junction bases outside the gene matches: 8. This CDR3 has 13 amino acids. This chain's CDR3 is CAIRQGGWETQYF. CDR3 nucleotide sequence: TGTGCCATCCGACAGGGGGGTTGGGAGACCCAGTACTTC.

The V call is TRBV19, the J call TRBJ2-1; D possibly corresponds to TRBD2 (5 bases). This CDR3 region has 13 residues. The V gene lost 5 bases and the J gene lost 8 bases, with 13 bases spanning the gap. Looked up from germline, CDR1 is LNHDA and CDR2 is SQIVND (reference sequence). CDR3 bases: TGTGCCAGTAGTCCCGGGCAGCGGTATGAGCAGTTCTTC. As protein: CASSPGQRYEQFF.

This chain uses TRBV28 with TRBJ1-1; D gene uncertain. V lost 3 bases and J lost 0, with 11 bases in between. CDR1 is MDHEN, CDR2 SYDVKM, per germline. The CDR3 loop spans 15 amino acids. This CDR3 is CASSFPNEMNTEAFF. The CDR3 bases are TGTGCCAGCAGTTTCCCCAACGAGATGAACACTGAAGCTTTCTTT.

The chain uses TRBV7-7 and TRBJ2-7, with D perhaps matching TRBD1 (5 bases). Trimming cost V 5 bases and J 2 bases, with 10 bases left between them. The germline V gene encodes CDR1 SSHAT and CDR2 FNYEAQ (reference sequence). The CDR3 totals 13 residues. For the CDR3, the DNA is TGTGCCAGCAGCCAGGGAAGGCCCTACGAGCAGTACTTC. This gives the protein CASSQGRPYEQYF.

This clone was recorded only once. CDR3 DNA: TGTGCCAGCAGTACTAGCGGGAGTACAGATACGCAGTATTTT. Its translation is CASSTSGSTDTQYF. The V call is TRBV9, the J call TRBJ2-3, with TRBD2 matching 11 bases. This CDR3 is 14 amino acids long. The ends lost 5 bases at V and 3 bases at J; junction bases unmatched: 2. Germline V gene data show CDR1 as SGDLS and CDR2 as YYNGEE.

The rearrangement joins TRBV14 to TRBJ2-1; TRBD2 aligns across 8 bases. This CDR3 has 17 amino acids. V shed 2 bases, J shed 5 bases, and the junction held 11 bases outside the gene matches. Germline CDR1 reads SGHDN; CDR2 reads FVKESK. The chain's CDR3 is CASSQSFGRAGNNEQFF. The CDR3 DNA is TGTGCCAGCAGCCAAAGTTTCGGGAGGGCAGGGAACAATGAGCAGTTCTTC.

This clone was counted a single time. V gene TRBV12-5 combines with J gene TRBJ2-2, with TRBD2 as a possible D gene (5 bases). The CDR3 length is 14 residues. The germline V and J ends were trimmed by 7 bases and 1 base, with 10 bases remaining between them. The germline V gene encodes CDR1 LGHNT and CDR2 FRNRAP. In DNA form, the CDR3 reads TGTGCTAGTGCCTTCGGACTGAACACCGGGGAGCTGTTTTTT. Residues: CASAFGLNTGELFF.

The chain joins TRBV7-2 to TRBJ2-7; possible D gene TRBD1, 6 bases. CDR1 and CDR2 from the germline V gene are SGHTA and FQGNSA. The CDR3 has 14 amino acids. Trimming cost V 4 bases and J 2 bases, with 12 bases left between them. The CDR3 is CASSSIDRTYEQYF. CDR3 DNA: TGTGCCAGCAGCTCGATAGACAGGACCTACGAGCAGTACTTC.

This clone was seen a few times. This chain joins TRBV19 and TRBJ2-7; D is perhaps TRBD2 (6 bases). Looked up from germline, CDR1 is LNHDA and CDR2 is SQIVND (reference sequence). This CDR3 spans 16 amino acids. Trimming stripped 5 bases from V and 1 base from J, with 18 bases between. The CDR3 DNA follows: TGTGCCAGTAGTGGGGGACTCGGATTGAGTTCCTACGAGCAGTACTTC. It codes for CASSGGLGLSSYEQYF.

The chain carries TRBV18 and TRBJ2-7; 9 bases agree with TRBD1. Germline V lookup: CDR1 KGHSH, CDR2 LQKENI. J lost 5 bases, V lost 4 bases, and 6 bases had no gene match. The CDR3 is 14 amino acids. In nucleotides, the CDR3 is TGTGCCAGCTCACTGGGACAGGGAACCCACGAGCAGTACTTC. It codes for CASSLGQGTHEQYF.

A few counts support this clone. V is TRBV6-6 and J is TRBJ2-3, with 8 bases identical to TRBD2. The J segment lost 3 bases and the V segment lost 5 bases, leaving 13 bases of the junction unmatched. This CDR3 spans 17 amino acids. Germline V gene lookup returns CDR1 MNHNY and CDR2 SVGAGI (reference sequence). CDR3 amino acids: CASSPLRAAGETDTQYF. CDR3 coding DNA: TGTGCCAGCAGTCCCCTCCGCGCAGCGGGAGAAACAGATACGCAGTATTTT.

This clone came up a few times. The chain couples TRBV2 to TRBJ1-6; no firm D call. Germline V gene lookup returns CDR1 SNHLY and CDR2 FYNNEI. Trimming cost V 0 bases and J 7 bases, with 10 bases left between them. CDR3 size: 15 residues. The CDR3: CASSEARAQNSPLHF. In nucleotides, the CDR3 is TGTGCCAGCAGTGAAGCGCGAGCCCAAAATTCACCCCTCCACTTT.

The V and J genes are TRBV6-6 and TRBJ2-7; D unclear. This CDR3 region has 10 residues. The V and J ends lost 5 bases and 6 bases respectively, with 5 bases between them. CDR1 and CDR2 from the germline V gene are MNHNY and SVGAGI (reference sequence). The CDR3 protein is CASSSAEQYF. CDR3 sequence (DNA): TGTGCCAGCAGTAGCGCCGAGCAGTACTTC.

This clone was seen only a few times. CDR3 coding DNA: TGTGCCAGCACTTTGGCAGGGGCTTACTATGGCTACACCTTC. It specifies CASTLAGAYYGYTF. The genes are TRBV28 and TRBJ1-2, with TRBD1 as a possible D gene (6 bases). The CDR3 sequence is 14 residues long. V gave up 7 bases and J gave up 3 bases, with 15 bases separating them. Germline loops: CDR1 MDHEN, CDR2 SYDVKM.

This clone showed up just a few times. This chain connects TRBV3-1 (or the pseudogene TRBV3-2) to TRBJ1-2; 8 nucleotides line up with TRBD1. Germline CDR1 is LGHDT and CDR2 is YNNKEL (reference sequence). The V segment lost 4 bases and the J segment 8 bases; nucleotides outside the gene matches: 9. This CDR3 is 14 amino acids long. CDR3 nucleotide sequence: TGTGCCAGCAGCCCCAGGGACAGGCGAAACGGCTACACCTTC. Its translation: CASSPRDRRNGYTF.

The chain uses TRBV30 and TRBJ1-1; D gene unclear. CDR3 size: 14 residues. The germline V gene has CDR1 GTSNPN and CDR2 SVGIG (reference sequence). Trimming removed 3 bases at V and 3 bases at J, with 14 bases between. The CDR3 sequence is CAWRDPGFYTEAFF. The CDR3 DNA reads as TGTGCCTGGAGGGATCCCGGGTTCTACACTGAAGCTTTCTTT.

This chain joins TRBV19 and TRBJ2-3; D perhaps matches TRBD1 (5 bases). V lost 6 bases and J lost 1, with 11 bases in between. This CDR3 spans 14 amino acids. Germline values: CDR1 LNHDA, CDR2 SQIVND (reference sequence). In DNA, the CDR3 is TGTGCCAGTAGCCCAGGGTTGGGCACAGATACGCAGTATTTT. This codes for CASSPGLGTDTQYF.

This clone appeared a few times. V and J are TRBV5-8 and TRBJ1-2; 7 nucleotides line up with TRBD1. The junction had 18 bases not matched to a gene; V was cut back by 4 bases and J by 6 bases. Germline CDR1 reads SGHTS; CDR2 reads YDEGEE. The CDR3 consists of 17 residues. The CDR3 sequence: CASSATGWGGMANGYTF. CDR3 sequence (DNA): TGTGCCAGCAGCGCGACAGGGTGGGGTGGAATGGCAAATGGCTACACCTTC.

The J gene is TRBJ2-2, the V gene TRBV5-1; the match to TRBD2 covers 13 bases. CDR1 is SGHRS and CDR2 is YFSETQ in the germline V gene. The J segment lost 5 bases and the V segment lost 4 bases, leaving 2 bases of the junction unmatched. The CDR3 contains 15 residues. The CDR3 reads CASSAGLAGTGELFF. The CDR3 DNA reads as TGCGCCAGCAGCGCGGGACTAGCGGGGACCGGGGAGCTGTTTTTT.